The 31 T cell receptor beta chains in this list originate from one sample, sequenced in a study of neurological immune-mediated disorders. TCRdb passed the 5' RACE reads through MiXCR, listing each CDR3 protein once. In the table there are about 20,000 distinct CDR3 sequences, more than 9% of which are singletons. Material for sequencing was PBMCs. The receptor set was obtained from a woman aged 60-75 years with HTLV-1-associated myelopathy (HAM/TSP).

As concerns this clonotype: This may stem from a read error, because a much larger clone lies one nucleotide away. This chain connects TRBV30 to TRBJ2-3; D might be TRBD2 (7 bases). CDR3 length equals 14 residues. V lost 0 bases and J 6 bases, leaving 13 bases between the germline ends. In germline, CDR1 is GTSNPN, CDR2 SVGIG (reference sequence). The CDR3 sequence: CAWSVGGAADTQYF. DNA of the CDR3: TGTGCCTGGAGTGTGGGGGGGGCAGCGGATACGCAGTATTTT.

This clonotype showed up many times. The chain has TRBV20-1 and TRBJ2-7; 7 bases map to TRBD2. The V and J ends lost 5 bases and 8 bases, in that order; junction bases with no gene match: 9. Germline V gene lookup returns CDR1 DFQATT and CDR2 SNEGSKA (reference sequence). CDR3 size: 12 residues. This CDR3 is CSAWGTSEQQYF. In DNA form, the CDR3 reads TGCAGTGCTTGGGGAACTAGCGAGCAGCAGTACTTC.

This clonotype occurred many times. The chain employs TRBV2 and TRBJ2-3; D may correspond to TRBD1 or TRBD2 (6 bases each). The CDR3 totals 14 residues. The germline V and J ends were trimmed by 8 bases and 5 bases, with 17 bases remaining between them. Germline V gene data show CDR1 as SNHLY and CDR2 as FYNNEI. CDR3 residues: CASGVRGPRDTQYF. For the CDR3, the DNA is TGTGCCAGCGGGGTTCGGGGGCCAAGAGATACGCAGTATTTT.

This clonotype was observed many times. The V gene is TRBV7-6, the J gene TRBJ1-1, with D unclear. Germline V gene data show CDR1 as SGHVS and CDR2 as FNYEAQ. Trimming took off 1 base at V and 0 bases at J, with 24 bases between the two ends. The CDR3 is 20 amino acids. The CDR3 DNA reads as TGTGCCAGCAGCTTAGTTCCGGCGGGCGGGGTCGCTCCTATGAACACTGAAGCTTTCTTT. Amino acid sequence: CASSLVPAGGVAPMNTEAFF.

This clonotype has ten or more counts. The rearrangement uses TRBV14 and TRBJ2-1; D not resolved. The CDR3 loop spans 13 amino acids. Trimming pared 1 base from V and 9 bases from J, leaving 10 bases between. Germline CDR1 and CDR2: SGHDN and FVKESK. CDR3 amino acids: CASSQVRGSEQFF. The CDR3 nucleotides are TGTGCCAGCAGCCAAGTTAGAGGTTCTGAGCAGTTCTTC.

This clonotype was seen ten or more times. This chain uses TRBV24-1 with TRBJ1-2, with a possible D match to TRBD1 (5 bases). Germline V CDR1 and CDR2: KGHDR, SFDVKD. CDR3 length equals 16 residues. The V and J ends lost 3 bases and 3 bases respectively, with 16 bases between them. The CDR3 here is CATSDPTGKADYGYTF. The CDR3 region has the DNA TGTGCCACCAGTGATCCAACAGGAAAGGCCGACTATGGCTACACCTTC.

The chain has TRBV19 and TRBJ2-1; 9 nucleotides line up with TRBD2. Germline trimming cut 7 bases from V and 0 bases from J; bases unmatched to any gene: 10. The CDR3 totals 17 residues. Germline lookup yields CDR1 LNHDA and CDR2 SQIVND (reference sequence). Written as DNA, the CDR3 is TGTGCCAGTAAGCTGCGGGGGGGCTCGAGCTCCTACAATGAGCAGTTCTTC. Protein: CASKLRGGSSSYNEQFF.

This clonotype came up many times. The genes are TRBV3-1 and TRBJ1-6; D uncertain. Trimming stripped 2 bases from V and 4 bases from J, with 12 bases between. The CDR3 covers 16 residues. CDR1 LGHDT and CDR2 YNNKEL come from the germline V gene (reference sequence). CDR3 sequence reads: CASSQSGPAYNSPLHF. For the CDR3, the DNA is TGTGCCAGCAGCCAATCTGGCCCAGCTTATAATTCACCCCTCCACTTT.

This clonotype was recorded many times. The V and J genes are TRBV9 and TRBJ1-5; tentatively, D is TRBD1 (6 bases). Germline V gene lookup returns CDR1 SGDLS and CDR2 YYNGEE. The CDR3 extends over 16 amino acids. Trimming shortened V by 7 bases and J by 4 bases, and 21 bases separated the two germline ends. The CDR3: CASLCPRGAPNQPQHF. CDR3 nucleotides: TGTGCCAGCTTGTGTCCCCGGGGGGCTCCAAATCAGCCCCAGCATTTT.

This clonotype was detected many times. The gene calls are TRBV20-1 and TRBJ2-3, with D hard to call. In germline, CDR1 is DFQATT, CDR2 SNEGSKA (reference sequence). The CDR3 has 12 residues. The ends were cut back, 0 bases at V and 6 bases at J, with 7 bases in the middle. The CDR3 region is CSARDQDDTQYF. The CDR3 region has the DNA TGCAGTGCTAGAGATCAGGATGATACGCAGTATTTT.

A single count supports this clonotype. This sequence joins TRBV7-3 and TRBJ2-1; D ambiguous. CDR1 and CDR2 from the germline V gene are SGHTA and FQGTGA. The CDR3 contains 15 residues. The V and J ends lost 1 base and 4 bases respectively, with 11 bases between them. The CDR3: CASSLSLGDYNEQFF. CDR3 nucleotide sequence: TGTGCCAGCAGCTTAAGTCTAGGAGATTACAATGAGCAGTTCTTC.

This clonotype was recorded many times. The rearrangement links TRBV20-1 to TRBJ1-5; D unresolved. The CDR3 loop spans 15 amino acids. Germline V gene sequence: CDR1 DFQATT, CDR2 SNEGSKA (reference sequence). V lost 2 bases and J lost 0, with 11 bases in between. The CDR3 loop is CSARRRMGSNQPQHF. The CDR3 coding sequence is TGCAGTGCTAGAAGGAGGATGGGTAGCAATCAGCCCCAGCATTTT.

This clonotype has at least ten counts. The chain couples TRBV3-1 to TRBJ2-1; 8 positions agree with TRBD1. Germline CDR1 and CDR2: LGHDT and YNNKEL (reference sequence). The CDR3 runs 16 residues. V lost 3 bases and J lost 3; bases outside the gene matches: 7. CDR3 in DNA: TGTGCCAGCAGCCATGGACAGGGACAATTCTACAATGAGCAGTTCTTC. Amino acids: CASSHGQGQFYNEQFF.

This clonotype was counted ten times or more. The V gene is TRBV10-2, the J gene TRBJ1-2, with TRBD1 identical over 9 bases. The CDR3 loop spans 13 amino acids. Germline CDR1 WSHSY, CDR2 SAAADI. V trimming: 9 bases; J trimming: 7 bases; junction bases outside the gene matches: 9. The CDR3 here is CASLGTGYPGYTF. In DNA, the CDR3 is TGCGCCAGTCTCGGGACAGGGTATCCTGGCTACACCTTC.

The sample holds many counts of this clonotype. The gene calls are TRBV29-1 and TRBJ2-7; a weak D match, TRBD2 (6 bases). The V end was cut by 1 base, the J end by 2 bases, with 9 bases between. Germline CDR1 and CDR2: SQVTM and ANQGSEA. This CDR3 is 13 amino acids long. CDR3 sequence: CSVEVTGAYEQYF. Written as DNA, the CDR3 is TGCAGCGTTGAAGTCACGGGGGCCTACGAGCAGTACTTC.

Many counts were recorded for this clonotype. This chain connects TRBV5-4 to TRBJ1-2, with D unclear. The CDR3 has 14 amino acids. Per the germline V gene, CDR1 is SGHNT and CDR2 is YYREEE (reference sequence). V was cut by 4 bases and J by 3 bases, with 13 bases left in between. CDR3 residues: CASSISTTHYGYTF. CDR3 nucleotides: TGTGCCAGCAGCATTTCAACGACTCACTATGGCTACACCTTC.

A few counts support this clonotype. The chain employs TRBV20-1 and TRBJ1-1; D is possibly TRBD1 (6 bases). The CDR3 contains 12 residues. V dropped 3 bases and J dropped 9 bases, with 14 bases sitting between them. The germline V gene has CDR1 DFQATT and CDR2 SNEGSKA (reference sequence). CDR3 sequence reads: CSARGAGGKAFF. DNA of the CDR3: TGCAGTGCTAGGGGGGCAGGAGGAAAAGCTTTCTTT.

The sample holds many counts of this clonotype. CDR3 sequence (DNA): TGCAGTGCTAGTCCCTCGGGGGACGACTATGGCTACACCTTC. Its protein product is CSASPSGDDYGYTF. V gene TRBV20-1 combines with J gene TRBJ1-2; D might be TRBD1 (5 bases). The CDR3 totals 14 residues. V lost 3 bases and J lost 3, with 14 bases in between. Germline CDR1 DFQATT, CDR2 SNEGSKA (reference sequence).

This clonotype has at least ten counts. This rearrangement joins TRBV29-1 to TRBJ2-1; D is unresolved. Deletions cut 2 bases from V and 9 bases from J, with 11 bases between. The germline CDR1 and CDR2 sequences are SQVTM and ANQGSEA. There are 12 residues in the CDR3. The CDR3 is CSVESGFGEQFF. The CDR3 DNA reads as TGCAGCGTTGAAAGTGGTTTCGGTGAGCAGTTCTTC.

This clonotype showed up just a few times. For the CDR3, the DNA is TGCGCCAGCAGCCCAGGGGGGAACACTGAAGCTTTCTTT. The encoded protein is CASSPGGNTEAFF. The rearrangement joins TRBV5-1 to TRBJ1-1; TRBD1 agrees at 7 bases. V dropped 4 bases and J dropped 1; count of bases not matched to a gene: 1. The CDR3 loop spans 13 amino acids. From germline, CDR1 is SGHRS and CDR2 YFSETQ.

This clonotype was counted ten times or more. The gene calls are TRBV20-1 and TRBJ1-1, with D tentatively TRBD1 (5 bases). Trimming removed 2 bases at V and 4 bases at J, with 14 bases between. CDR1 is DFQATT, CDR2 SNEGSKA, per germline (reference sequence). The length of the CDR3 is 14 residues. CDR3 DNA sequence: TGCAGTGCTAGAATCGGGGGGTGGGGCACTGAAGCTTTCTTT. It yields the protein CSARIGGWGTEAFF.

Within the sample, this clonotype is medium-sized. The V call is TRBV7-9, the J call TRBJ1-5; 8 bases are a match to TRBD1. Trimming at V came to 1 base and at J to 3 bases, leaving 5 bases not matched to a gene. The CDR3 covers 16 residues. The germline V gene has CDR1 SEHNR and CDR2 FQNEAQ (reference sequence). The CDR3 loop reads CASSLVKDRANQPQHF. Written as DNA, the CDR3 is TGTGCCAGCAGCTTAGTAAAGGACAGGGCCAATCAGCCCCAGCATTTT.

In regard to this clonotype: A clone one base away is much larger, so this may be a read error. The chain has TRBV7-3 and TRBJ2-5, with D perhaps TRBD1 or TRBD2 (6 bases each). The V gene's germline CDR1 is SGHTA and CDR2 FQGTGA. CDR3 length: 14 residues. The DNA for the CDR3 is TGTTCCAGCAGCATAACGGGGGCCCCGGGGGCCCAGTACTTC. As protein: CSSSITGAPGAQYF.

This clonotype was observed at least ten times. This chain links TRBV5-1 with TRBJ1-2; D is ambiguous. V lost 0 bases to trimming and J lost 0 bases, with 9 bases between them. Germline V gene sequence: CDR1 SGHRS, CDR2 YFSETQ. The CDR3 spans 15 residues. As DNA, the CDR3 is TGCGCCAGCAGCTTGGGTACGGATGCTAACTATGGCTACACCTTC. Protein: CASSLGTDANYGYTF.

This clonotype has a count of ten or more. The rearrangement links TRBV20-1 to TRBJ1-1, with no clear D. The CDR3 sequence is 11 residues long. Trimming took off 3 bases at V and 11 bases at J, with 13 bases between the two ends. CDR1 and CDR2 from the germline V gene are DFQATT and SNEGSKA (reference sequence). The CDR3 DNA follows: TGCAGTGCTAGCCCCAGAACAGAGGCTTTCTTT. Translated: CSASPRTEAFF.

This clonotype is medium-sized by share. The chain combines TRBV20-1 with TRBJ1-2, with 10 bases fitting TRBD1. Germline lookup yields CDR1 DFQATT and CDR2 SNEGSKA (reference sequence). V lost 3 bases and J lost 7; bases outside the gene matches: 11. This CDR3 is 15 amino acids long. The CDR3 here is CSARATKTGGLGYTF. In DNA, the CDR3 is TGCAGTGCTAGGGCCACGAAGACAGGGGGCCTTGGCTACACCTTC.

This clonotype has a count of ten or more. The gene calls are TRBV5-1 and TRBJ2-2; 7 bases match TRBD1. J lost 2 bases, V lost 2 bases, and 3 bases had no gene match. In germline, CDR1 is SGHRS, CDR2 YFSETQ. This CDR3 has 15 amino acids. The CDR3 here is CASSLRQGNTGELFF. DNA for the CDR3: TGCGCCAGCAGCTTACGACAGGGTAACACCGGGGAGCTGTTTTTT.

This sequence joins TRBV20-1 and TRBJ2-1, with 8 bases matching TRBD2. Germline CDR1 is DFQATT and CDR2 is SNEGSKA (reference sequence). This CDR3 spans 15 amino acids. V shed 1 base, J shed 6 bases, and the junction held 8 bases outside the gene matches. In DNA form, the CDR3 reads TGCAGTGCTAGAGGCATCGGGGGGGCGGCCAATGAGCAGTTCTTC. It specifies CSARGIGGAANEQFF.

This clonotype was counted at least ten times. CDR3 nucleotides: TGCAGTGCTCGGCACCTCAACCGGGACTTCTCTGGAAACACCATATATTTT. It translates to CSARHLNRDFSGNTIYF. J is TRBJ1-3 and V is TRBV20-1, with D perhaps TRBD1 (5 bases). This CDR3 region has 17 residues. CDR1 is DFQATT, CDR2 SNEGSKA, per germline (reference sequence). Deletions cut 5 bases from V and 0 bases from J, with 20 bases between.

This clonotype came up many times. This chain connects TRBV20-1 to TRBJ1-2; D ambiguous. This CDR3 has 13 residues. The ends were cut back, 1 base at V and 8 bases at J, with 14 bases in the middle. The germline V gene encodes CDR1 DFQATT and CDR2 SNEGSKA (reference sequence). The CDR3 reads CSARGFPSPGYTF. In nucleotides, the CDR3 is TGCAGTGCTAGAGGGTTCCCTTCACCCGGCTACACCTTC.

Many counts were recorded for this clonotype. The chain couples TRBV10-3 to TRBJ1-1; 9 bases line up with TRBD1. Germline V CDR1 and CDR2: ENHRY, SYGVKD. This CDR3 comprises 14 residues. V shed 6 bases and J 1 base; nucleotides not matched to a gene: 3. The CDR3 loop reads CAIRPGQGNTEAFF. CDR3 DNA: TGTGCCATCAGGCCGGGACAGGGGAACACTGAAGCTTTCTTT.